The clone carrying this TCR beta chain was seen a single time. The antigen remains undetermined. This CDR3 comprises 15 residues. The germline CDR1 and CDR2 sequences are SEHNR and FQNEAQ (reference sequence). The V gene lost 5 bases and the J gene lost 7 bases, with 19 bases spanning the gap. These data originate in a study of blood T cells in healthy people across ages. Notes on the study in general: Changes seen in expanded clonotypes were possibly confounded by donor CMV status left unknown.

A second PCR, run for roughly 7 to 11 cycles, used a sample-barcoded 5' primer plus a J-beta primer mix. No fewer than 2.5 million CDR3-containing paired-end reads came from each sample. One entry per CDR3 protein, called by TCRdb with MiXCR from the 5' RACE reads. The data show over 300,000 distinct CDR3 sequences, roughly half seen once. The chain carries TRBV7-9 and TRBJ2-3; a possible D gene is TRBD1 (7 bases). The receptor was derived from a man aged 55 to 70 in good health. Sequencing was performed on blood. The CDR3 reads CASSAGGTRPHTQYF. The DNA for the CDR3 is TGTGCCAGCAGCGCAGGGGGGACAAGACCTCATACGCAGTATTTT. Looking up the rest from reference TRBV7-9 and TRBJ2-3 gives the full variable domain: DTGVSQNPRHKITKRGQNVTFRCDPISEHNRLYWYRQTLGQGPEFLTYFQNEAQLEKSRLLSDRFSAERPKGSFSTLEIQRTEQGDSAMYLCASSAGGTRPHTQYFGPGTRLTVL.